The clone carrying this T cell receptor (beta chain) was counted only a few times. Its antigen remains unidentified. This sample stems from a study of human T cells and chemical hapten exposure. Turning to the study itself: DPC 0.01% went on the upper back by patch test, with reading at 6 days. Study outcomes and limitations: Every donor had alopecia, and their immune response may therefore differ from healthy people's.

Time point described: patch test 3, about 24 weeks after DPC sensitization. Treatment indicated: therapeutic diphenylcyclopropenone sensitization with weekly scalp DPC. TCRdb re-called the RACE reads with MiXCR, one entry per CDR3 protein. This table has about 190,000 distinct CDR3 sequences, about 25% appearing once. The germline V gene encodes CDR1 SEHNR and CDR2 FQNEAQ (reference sequence). The CDR3 spans 16 residues. Trimming left V 5 bases short and J 9 bases short, with 20 bases between. This specimen was whole blood, taken in connection with sensitization to the hapten diphenylcyclopropenone (DPC). The V call is TRBV7-9, the J call TRBJ1-6, with D possibly being TRBD1 (5 bases). The sequence was obtained from a woman aged 40 to 50 with alopecia areata. Some clones in this sample may be carry-over from other donors' samples. CDR3 nucleotides: TGTGCCAGCAGCCCGGACAAAACGATTCGGACTTCACCCCTCCACTTT. This translates into CASSPDKTIRTSPLHF.